This TCR beta chain was identified during a study of cytomegalovirus exposure and HLA in healthy donors. The PCR ran on 60 Vbeta and 13 Jbeta primers. Here immunoSEQ multiplex PCR was the method, and the copy in TCRdb shows in-frame clones only, minus some. The repertoire consists of 280,000 or so clones, with about 90% occurring once and the leading ten covering less than 2.5%. Overall study results and limits: Specificity for CMV antigens was confirmed in vitro for three of the CMV-associated chains.

In the case of this clone: Its antigen is unidentified.

After removal of 8 bases from V and 2 bases from J, the junction contained 3 bases not matched to a gene. Germline V lookup: CDR1 SGHRS, CDR2 YFSETQ. The CDR3 extends over 14 amino acids. The TCR originated in a woman between 18 and 29 years old in good health and CMV-seronegative. The chain uses TRBV5-1 and TRBJ2-5, with 13 bases aligning to TRBD2. The sequenced material came from PBMCs. CDR3 residues: CARGLAGPQETQYF. CDR3 bases: TGCGCCAGGGGACTAGCGGGACCGCAAGAGACCCAGTACTTC.